The next 30 T cell receptor beta chains were all read from a single sample in a study of shared clonotypes between healthy human individuals. This table comes from immunoSEQ multiplex PCR, and its TCRdb copy is limited to in-frame clones, with some not included. The sample includes about 230,000 clones, approximately 70% of them seen just once. The sequenced sample consisted of memory CD4+ T cells sorted from blood. Sample subset: CD45RA-negative fraction. These receptors were collected from a young man in good health.

The chain uses TRBV25-1 and TRBJ2-3; 12 bases align to TRBD2. Germline values: CDR1 MGHDK, CDR2 SYGVNS. V shed 4 bases and J 5 bases; nucleotides not matched to a gene: 7. The CDR3 runs to 16 residues. The CDR3 here is CASSGRLAGVEDTQYF. CDR3 DNA sequence: TGTGCCAGCAGTGGCCGACTAGCGGGAGTGGAAGATACGCAGTATTTT.

This rearrangement joins TRBV6-1 to TRBJ2-3; TRBD2 matches at 7 bases. Germline V gives CDR1 MNHNS, CDR2 SASEGT. The CDR3 length is 15 residues. V shed 1 base and J 6 bases; nucleotides not matched to a gene: 7. The CDR3 is CASSEGAGFYDTQYF. CDR3 sequence (DNA): TGTGCCAGCAGTGAAGGAGCGGGGTTCTACGATACGCAGTATTTT.

The gene calls are TRBV7-2 and TRBJ2-7, with 11 positions matching TRBD2. The CDR3 contains 15 residues. CDR1 and CDR2 from the germline V gene are SGHTA and FQGNSA. V lost 5 bases and J lost 7; bases outside the gene matches: 10. This CDR3 reads CASSPVAGGPGEQYF. Written as DNA, the CDR3 is TGTGCCAGCAGCCCGGTAGCGGGAGGGCCGGGGGAGCAGTACTTC.

Here the CDR3 reads CASSRAPGTGGYEQYF. DNA of the CDR3: TGTGCCAGCAGCCGGGCGCCCGGGACAGGTGGGTACGAGCAGTACTTC. The chain is built from TRBV28 and TRBJ2-7; 8 nucleotides match TRBD1. The trim removed 6 bases at V and 4 bases at J, leaving 14 bases unmatched. Per germline, CDR1 MDHEN and CDR2 SYDVKM. This CDR3 has 16 amino acids.

The chain is built from TRBV7-9 and TRBJ2-1; D could derive from TRBD1 or TRBD2 (5 bases each). Germline V CDR1 and CDR2: SEHNR, FQNEAQ (reference sequence). The CDR3 length is 17 residues. Trimming took off 3 bases at V and 1 base at J, with 16 bases between the two ends. Here the CDR3 DNA reads TGTGCCAGCAGCTTCCCAGCGTTGGGGGATTCCTACAATGAGCAGTTCTTC. Its protein product is CASSFPALGDSYNEQFF.

The chain uses TRBV5-5 and TRBJ2-7; D is undetermined. Looked up from germline, CDR1 is SGHKS and CDR2 is YYEKEE (reference sequence). V was shortened by 0 bases and J by 6 bases, with 16 bases between the two germline ends. The CDR3 contains 15 residues. CDR3 nucleotide sequence: TGTGCCAGCAGCTTGGAGGCTACGGAAATCTTCGAGCAGTACTTC. Translation gives CASSLEATEIFEQYF.

Points on this clone: Just one base apart from a much larger clone, this may be a read error. The chain is built from TRBV5-5 and TRBJ1-2; 8 bases agree with TRBD1. CDR1 SGHKS and CDR2 YYEKEE come from the germline V gene (reference sequence). This CDR3 has 15 amino acids. Unmatched junction bases numbered 10, after V lost 2 bases and J lost 7 bases. In DNA, the CDR3 is TGTGCCAGCAGCTTAACAGGGGGTTTGGCGAGTGGCTACACCTTC. It yields the protein CASSLTGGLASGYTF.

The chain uses TRBV11-2 and TRBJ2-5; no definite D call. The CDR3 is made up of 14 amino acids. CDR1 and CDR2 (germline): SGHAT, FQNNGV. Trimming removed 1 base from V and 3 bases from J, with 9 bases in between. CDR3 region: CASSLVLSEETQYF. CDR3 nucleotides: TGTGCCAGCAGCTTAGTATTATCGGAAGAGACCCAGTACTTC. Full variable domain (missing parts from reference TRBV11-2 and TRBJ2-5): EAGVAQSPRYKIIEKRQSVAFWCNPISGHATLYWYQQILGQGPKLLIQFQNNGVVDDSQLPKDRFSAERLKGVDSTLKIQPAKLEDSAVYLCASSLVLSEETQYFGPGTRLLVL.

In regard to this clone: This sample also contains other DNA sequences that code for the same CDR3. This sequence joins TRBV2 and TRBJ2-7, with 14 bases matching TRBD2. V shed 6 bases and J 4 bases; nucleotides not matched to a gene: 2. The germline CDR1 and CDR2 sequences are SNHLY and FYNNEI. This CDR3 is 14 amino acids long. The CDR3 DNA is TGTGCCAGCAGAAGACTAGCGGGAGGGTACGAGCAGTACTTC. Translating gives CASRRLAGGYEQYF. Using reference TRBV2 and TRBJ2-7 for the parts outside the CDR3, the full variable domain is EPEVTQTPSHQVTQMGQEVILRCVPISNHLYFYWYRQILGQKVEFLVSFYNNEISEKSEIFDDQFSVERPDGSNFTLKIRSTKLEDSAMYFCASRRLAGGYEQYFGPGTRLTVT.

Ten or more counts support this clone. This rearrangement joins TRBV9 to TRBJ1-1; D ambiguous. Germline V gene lookup returns CDR1 SGDLS and CDR2 YYNGEE. The CDR3 sequence is 16 residues long. The V and J ends lost 2 bases and 7 bases respectively, with 21 bases between them. This CDR3 reads CASSVDPSPGFLEAFF. The CDR3 DNA follows: TGTGCCAGCAGCGTCGACCCCTCCCCGGGGTTCCTTGAAGCTTTCTTT.

The chain is built from TRBV14 and TRBJ2-5; TRBD2 might be the D (6 bases). From germline, CDR1 is SGHDN and CDR2 FVKESK. V lost 1 base to trimming and J lost 4 bases, with 19 bases between them. This CDR3 has 17 amino acids. The CDR3 DNA follows: TGTGCCAGCAGCCAAGTGCATTGGGATTCCGGGGGAGAGACCCAGTACTTC. This translates into CASSQVHWDSGGETQYF.

This chain links TRBV9 with TRBJ2-7, with 8 nucleotides matching TRBD1. The CDR3 covers 15 residues. The trim removed 0 bases at V and 4 bases at J, leaving 6 bases unmatched. Germline CDR1 is SGDLS and CDR2 is YYNGEE. CDR3 bases: TGTGCCAGCAGCGTAGCGGTGACAGGGGAATACGAGCAGTACTTC. Protein sequence: CASSVAVTGEYEQYF.

The chain uses TRBV2 and TRBJ2-1; 9 positions agree with TRBD2. The CDR3 is 13 residues long. The germline CDR1 and CDR2 sequences are SNHLY and FYNNEI. After removal of 8 bases from V and 9 bases from J, the junction contained 8 bases not matched to a gene. Here the CDR3 reads CASPGTSSIEQFF. In DNA form, the CDR3 reads TGTGCCAGCCCCGGGACTAGCTCCATTGAGCAGTTCTTC.

The table lists this clone with a few counts. This chain connects TRBV5-1 to TRBJ1-4; 8 nucleotides align to TRBD1. Germline loops: CDR1 SGHRS, CDR2 YFSETQ. This CDR3 comprises 16 residues. J lost 0 bases, V lost 4 bases, and 5 bases had no gene match. Here the CDR3 reads CASSRQGYATNEKLFF. The CDR3 region has the DNA TGCGCCAGCAGCCGACAGGGGTATGCAACTAATGAAAAACTGTTTTTT.

The rearrangement links TRBV5-1 to TRBJ2-1, with D uncertain. Germline CDR1 reads SGHRS; CDR2 reads YFSETQ. The CDR3 totals 19 residues. The V end was cut by 1 base, the J end by 0 bases, with 20 bases between. CDR3 nucleotide sequence: TGCGCCAGCAGCTTGTCTATCGGAAGGGTGATCAGCTCCTACAATGAGCAGTTCTTC. This codes for CASSLSIGRVISSYNEQFF.

This chain connects TRBV5-4 to TRBJ1-1; D is uncertain. V was shortened by 0 bases and J by 2 bases, with 11 bases between the two germline ends. The length of the CDR3 is 15 residues. In germline, CDR1 is SGHNT, CDR2 YYREEE (reference sequence). DNA of the CDR3: TGTGCCAGCAGCTTGGCCATGACGGTAAACACTGAAGCTTTCTTT. Translated, it gives CASSLAMTVNTEAFF.

The chain joins TRBV7-3 to TRBJ2-7; 9 bases line up with TRBD1. The CDR3 sequence is 15 residues long. V was pared by 4 bases and J by 6 bases, with 10 bases of the junction left unmatched. Germline assignment: CDR1 SGHTA and CDR2 FQGTGA. Here the CDR3 reads CASSSSPGTGIEQYF. The CDR3 DNA sequence: TGTGCCAGCAGCTCATCTCCCGGGACAGGGATCGAGCAGTACTTC.

The chain employs TRBV13 and TRBJ2-7; TRBD1 is a possible D gene (5 bases). Germline V gene sequence: CDR1 PRHDT, CDR2 FYEKMQ (reference sequence). This CDR3 region has 14 residues. Trimming took off 5 bases at V and 1 base at J, with 12 bases between the two ends. The CDR3 here is CASSQNRISYEQYF. DNA for the CDR3: TGTGCCAGCAGCCAAAACAGGATATCCTACGAGCAGTACTTC.

This chain links TRBV5-4 with TRBJ1-2; TRBD1 is a possible D gene (5 bases). V was cut by 4 bases and J by 10 bases, with 14 bases left in between. The CDR3 extends over 12 amino acids. Germline V gives CDR1 SGHNT, CDR2 YYREEE (reference sequence). The CDR3 loop reads CASSVGLNFYTF. The DNA for the CDR3 is TGTGCCAGCAGCGTGGGACTAAACTTCTACACCTTC. Complete variable domain (other parts from reference TRBV5-4 and TRBJ1-2): ETGVTQSPTHLIKTRGQQVTLRCSSQSGHNTVSWYQQALGQGPQFIFQYYREEENGRGNFPPRFSGLQFPNYSSELNVNALELDDSALYLCASSVGLNFYTFGSGTRLTVV.

The chain's CDR3 is CASSTRAGRQGAGELFF. As DNA, the CDR3 is TGTGCCAGCAGTACCCGAGCCGGTAGGCAGGGGGCCGGGGAGCTGTTTTTT. V is TRBV11-3 and J is TRBJ2-2; 7 bases line up with TRBD1. The CDR3 runs 17 residues. Germline lookup yields CDR1 SGHNT and CDR2 YENEEA. V was pared by 6 bases and J by 6 bases, with 16 bases of the junction left unmatched. Together with reference TRBV11-3 and TRBJ2-2, the CDR3 gives the full variable domain: EAGVVQSPRYKIIEKKQPVAFWCNPISGHNTLYWYLQNLGQGPELLIRYENEEAVDDSQLPKDRFSAERLKGVDSTLKIQPAELGDSAVYLCASSTRAGRQGAGELFFGEGSRLTVL.

CDR3 DNA sequence: TGTGCCATCAGTGTCAAACAGGGGAGCTATGGCTACACCTTC. It yields the protein CAISVKQGSYGYTF. The rearrangement joins TRBV10-3 to TRBJ1-2; 7 nucleotides match TRBD1. Unmatched junction bases numbered 6, after V lost 4 bases and J lost 4 bases. The germline V gene has CDR1 ENHRY and CDR2 SYGVKD. CDR3 length equals 14 residues.

This rearrangement joins TRBV9 to TRBJ2-5; 8 bases fit TRBD1. J lost 2 bases, V lost 3 bases, and 9 bases had no gene match. Germline assignment: CDR1 SGDLS and CDR2 YYNGEE. This CDR3 has 16 residues. CDR3 sequence (DNA): TGTGCCAGCAGCGGGACAGGGTGGGACTTACAAGAGACCCAGTACTTC. Residues: CASSGTGWDLQETQYF.

As to this clone: At one of its ends the junction is not consistent with the germline gene, which may arise from a read error. The chain links TRBV28 to TRBJ2-3, with 10 bases identical to TRBD2. The CDR3 spans 15 residues. CDR1 and CDR2 (germline): MDHEN, SYDVKM. The DNA of the CDR3 is TGTGCCAGCAGTTTATTGGGCCGGGGTCTAGCGGGAGACCAGTTT. Translating gives CASSLLGRGLAGDQF.

The chain combines TRBV5-1 with TRBJ2-3, with 9 nucleotides matching TRBD2. Trimming at V came to 5 bases and at J to 5 bases, leaving 6 bases not matched to a gene. This CDR3 is built from 14 residues. Germline V lookup: CDR1 SGHRS, CDR2 YFSETQ. Here the CDR3 DNA reads TGCGCCAGCAGTAGCGGGAGTGACGGAGATACGCAGTATTTT. Translation: CASSSGSDGDTQYF.

This sequence joins TRBV15 and TRBJ2-7, with D possibly matching TRBD1 (5 bases). Looked up from germline, CDR1 is LNHNV and CDR2 is YYDKDF (reference sequence). V was cut by 0 bases and J by 5 bases, with 5 bases left in between. There are 12 residues in the CDR3. CDR3 region: CATSRDRDEQYF. CDR3 DNA sequence: TGTGCCACCAGCAGAGACAGGGACGAGCAGTACTTC.

In its sample, this clone was seen a few times. This clone may be a read error of a much larger clone one base away. The V and J genes are TRBV18 and TRBJ1-2, with TRBD1 matching 10 bases. The germline V gene has CDR1 KGHSH and CDR2 LQKENI. The CDR3 has 14 amino acids. The V and J ends lost 4 bases and 4 bases, in that order; junction bases with no gene match: 3. The CDR3 loop is CASSLGTGAYGYTF. DNA of the CDR3: TGTGCCAGCTCACTCGGGACAGGGGCCTATGGCTACACCTTC.

The rearrangement links TRBV30 to TRBJ1-2, with D unclear. Germline values: CDR1 GTSNPN, CDR2 SVGIG (reference sequence). V lost 4 bases, J lost 4 bases, and 16 bases lay in between. This CDR3 contains 14 residues. CDR3: CAWKSYRKTYGYTF. The CDR3 region has the DNA TGTGCCTGGAAGAGTTATAGAAAGACCTATGGCTACACCTTC.

The rearrangement uses TRBV18 and TRBJ2-2; D may be TRBD1 or TRBD2 (6 bases each). The CDR3 sequence is 15 residues long. Trimming took off 3 bases at V and 4 bases at J, with 12 bases between the two ends. CDR1 is KGHSH and CDR2 is LQKENI in the germline V gene. The CDR3 bases are TGTGCCAGCTCACCCATCCCGGGGGCCACCGGGGAGCTGTTTTTT. Its translation is CASSPIPGATGELFF.

This chain uses TRBV7-2 with TRBJ2-2, with D hard to call. Germline V lookup: CDR1 SGHTA, CDR2 FQGNSA. Trimming pared 5 bases from V and 7 bases from J, leaving 11 bases between. The CDR3 spans 13 residues. The CDR3 here is CASSPRTIGELFF. CDR3 sequence (DNA): TGTGCCAGCAGCCCCAGGACGATCGGGGAGCTGTTTTTT.

The chain joins TRBV5-1 to TRBJ2-7; TRBD1 matches at 8 bases. This CDR3 has 15 amino acids. CDR1 and CDR2 from the germline V gene are SGHRS and YFSETQ. V was clipped by 2 bases and J by 0 bases; unmatched bases: 4. The CDR3 sequence: CASSFWGTGSYEQYF. CDR3 DNA: TGCGCCAGCAGCTTCTGGGGGACAGGCTCCTACGAGCAGTACTTC.